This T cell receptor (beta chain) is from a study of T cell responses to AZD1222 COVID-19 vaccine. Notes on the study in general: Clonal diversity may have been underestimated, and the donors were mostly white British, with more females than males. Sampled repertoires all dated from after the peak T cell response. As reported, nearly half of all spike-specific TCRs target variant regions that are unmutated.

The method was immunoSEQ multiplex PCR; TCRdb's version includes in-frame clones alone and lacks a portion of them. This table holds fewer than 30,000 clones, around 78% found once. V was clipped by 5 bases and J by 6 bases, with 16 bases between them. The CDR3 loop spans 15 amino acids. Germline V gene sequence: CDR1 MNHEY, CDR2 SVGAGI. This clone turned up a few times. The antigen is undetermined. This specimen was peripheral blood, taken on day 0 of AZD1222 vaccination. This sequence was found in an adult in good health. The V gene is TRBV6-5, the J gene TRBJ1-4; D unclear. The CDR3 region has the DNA TGTGCCAGCAGTCCGCGGACGTCGGGCTATGAAAAACTGTTTTTT. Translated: CASSPRTSGYEKLFF.